The T cell receptor (beta chain) described here comes from a study of T cells in Graves' hyperthyroidism and ophthalmopathy. Across the study: Initial diagnosis, before any treatment, was when peripheral blood was collected. General study findings and limits: The model foresaw ophthalmopathy a median around 6 months prior to onset.

Among ophthalmopathy patients, the Clinical Activity Score reached at least 3, the NOSPECS grade reached at least 4, and duration remained under 3 months. The CDR3 consists of 13 residues. J lost 8 bases, V lost 4 bases, and 7 bases had no gene match. Germline CDR1 reads LGHNA; CDR2 reads YSLEER. Researchers amplified the TCR beta CDR3 regions from RNA transcripts. During a first-round RT-PCR of the TCR CDR3, the HTBI primer set was used. TCRdb itself ran the multiplex PCR reads through MiXCR, one entry per CDR3 protein. This sample carries around 620,000 distinct CDR3 sequences, 14% of them seen once, and the ten largest clones take roughly 7%. Comment on this clonotype: As yet, its antigen is unknown.

The V and J genes are TRBV4-3 and TRBJ1-2; 7 positions agree with TRBD1. The TCR originated in a woman aged 18-29 years with Graves' ophthalmopathy. Sequencing input: blood. CDR3 DNA: TGCGCCAGCAGCCCGGAGAGGGGGCGCGGCTACACCTTC. It codes for CASSPERGRGYTF.